The clone carrying this TCR beta chain is deemed medium-sized. The sample originates from a study of T and B cells in COVID-19 patients. Study-level information: Of 20 active-infection patients, more than 9 were critically ill with mechanical ventilation or extracorporeal membrane oxygenation.

Each TRB amplification used roughly 230-550 ng of genomic DNA from blood. BIOMED2 TRB-A/B primer pools were used in multiplex TRB PCR. TCRdb ran MiXCR on the multiplex PCR reads and lists one entry per CDR3 protein. The sample includes around 6,000 distinct CDR3 sequences, 25% to 30% of them seen just once. Germline V CDR1 and CDR2: LNHDA, SQIVND (reference sequence). The CDR3 extends over 13 amino acids. V lost 3 bases and J lost 0, with 5 bases in between. J is TRBJ1-2 and V is TRBV19, with D possibly matching TRBD1 (5 bases). This TCR was sampled from a human donor with active COVID-19. The donor label of this sample is uncertain. Sequenced: blood. Here the CDR3 DNA reads TGTGCCAGTAGTATGACAGCTAACTATGGCTACACCTTC. Translation: CASSMTANYGYTF.